This is a list of T cell receptor beta chains from one sample in a study of regulatory T cells in long-lasting Graves disease. TCRdb processed the multiplex PCR reads anew with MiXCR; each CDR3 protein has one entry. The table shows more than 450,000 distinct CDR3 sequences, with about 12% occurring only once. The sample also formed part of further work on T cells in Graves' hyperthyroidism and ophthalmopathy.

Sequences were derived from peripheral blood mononuclear cells (PBMCs), sampled at new diagnosis, from a patient treated with antithyroid drugs. Receptors originate from a woman in her twenties or thirties with Graves disease. Each CDR3 is given without its conserved first and last residue.

J gene | V gene | CDR3 protein
TRBJ1-2 | TRBV10-3 | AISKSDGYGYT
TRBJ1-2 | TRBV28 | ASRLTGTGLSGYT
TRBJ2-7 | TRBV27 | ASSLNRVTNEQY
TRBJ2-3 | TRBV2 | ASNGRGDPDTQY
TRBJ2-5 | TRBV6-1 | ASRNWGSLETQY
TRBJ2-2 | TRBV11-3 | ASGPGQGDTGELF
TRBJ1-1 | TRBV11-3 | ASSLVRWNTEAF
TRBJ2-3 | TRBV10-2 | ASRKEGTDTQY
TRBJ2-7 | TRBV18 | ASSPDLVPIYEQY
TRBJ2-2 | TRBV7-9 | ASSRHGMETGELF
TRBJ1-3 | TRBV6-5 | ASSYQGPDSGNTIY
TRBJ2-5 | TRBV24-1 | ATSDGQGTLETQY
TRBJ2-2 | TRBV6-1 | ASQPRHTGELF
TRBJ1-1 | TRBV20-1 | SASRSGEAF
TRBJ2-1 | TRBV18 | ASSPEKSYNEQF
TRBJ1-2 | TRBV7-9 | ASSLARQTRVSKPYGYT
TRBJ1-5 | TRBV2 | ASSVERDQPQH
TRBJ1-2 | TRBV28 | ASSLDPRGVENYGYT
TRBJ2-5 | TRBV30 | AWEGISGRQETQY
TRBJ1-1 | TRBV3-1 | ASSPVLGAQGTEAF
TRBJ1-1 | TRBV20-1 | SARTYPNSRDTEAF
TRBJ2-6 | TRBV27 | ASSSLPGQWSSGANVLT
TRBJ1-2 | TRBV3-1 | ASSLLGQDDNYGYT
TRBJ2-1 | TRBV7-9 | ASSPRLGSEYNEQF
TRBJ1-1 | TRBV12-3/TRBV12-4 | ASSPPGPLNTEAF
TRBJ2-7 | TRBV11-3 | ASSLRGSEIEQY
TRBJ1-6 | TRBV7-9 | ASSEPGGGSPLH
TRBJ2-2 | TRBV15 | ATSSRANTGELF
TRBJ2-1 | TRBV7-9 | ASSLQTGVNEQF
TRBJ1-4 | TRBV6-1 | ASRGQPNEKLF
TRBJ1-2 | TRBV12-3/TRBV12-4 | ASSFAGYGYT